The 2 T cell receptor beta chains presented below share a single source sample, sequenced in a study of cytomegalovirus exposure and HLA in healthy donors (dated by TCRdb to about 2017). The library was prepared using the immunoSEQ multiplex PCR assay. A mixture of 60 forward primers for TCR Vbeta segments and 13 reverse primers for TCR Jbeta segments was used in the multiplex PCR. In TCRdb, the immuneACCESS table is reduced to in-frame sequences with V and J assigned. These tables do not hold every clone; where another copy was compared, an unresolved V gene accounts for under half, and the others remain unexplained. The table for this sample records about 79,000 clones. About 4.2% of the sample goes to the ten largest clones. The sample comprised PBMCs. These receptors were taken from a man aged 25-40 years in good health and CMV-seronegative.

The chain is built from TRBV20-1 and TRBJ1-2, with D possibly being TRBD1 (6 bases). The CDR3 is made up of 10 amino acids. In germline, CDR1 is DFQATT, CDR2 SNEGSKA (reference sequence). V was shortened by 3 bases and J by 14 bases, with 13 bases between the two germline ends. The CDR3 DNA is TGCAGTGCTAGGGACAGTGCGTATACCTTC. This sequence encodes CSARDSAYTF.

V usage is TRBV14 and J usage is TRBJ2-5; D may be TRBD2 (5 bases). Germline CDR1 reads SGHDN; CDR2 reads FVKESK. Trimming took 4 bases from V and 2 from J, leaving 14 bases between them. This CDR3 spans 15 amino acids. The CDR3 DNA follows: TGTGCCAGCAGCCGTACCCGGGAACAGCAAGAGACCCAGTACTTC. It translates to CASSRTREQQETQYF.